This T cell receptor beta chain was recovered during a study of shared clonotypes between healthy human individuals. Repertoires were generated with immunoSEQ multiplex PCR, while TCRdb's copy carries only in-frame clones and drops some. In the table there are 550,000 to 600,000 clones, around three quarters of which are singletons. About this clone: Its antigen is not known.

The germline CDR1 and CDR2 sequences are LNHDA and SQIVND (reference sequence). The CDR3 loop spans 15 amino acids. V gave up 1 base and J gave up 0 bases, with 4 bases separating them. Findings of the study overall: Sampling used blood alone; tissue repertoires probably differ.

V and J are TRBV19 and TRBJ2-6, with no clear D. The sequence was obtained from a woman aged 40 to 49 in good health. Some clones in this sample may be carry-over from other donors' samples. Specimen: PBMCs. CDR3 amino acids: CASSIGNSGANVLTF. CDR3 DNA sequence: TGTGCCAGTAGTATAGGTAACTCTGGGGCCAACGTCCTGACTTTC.